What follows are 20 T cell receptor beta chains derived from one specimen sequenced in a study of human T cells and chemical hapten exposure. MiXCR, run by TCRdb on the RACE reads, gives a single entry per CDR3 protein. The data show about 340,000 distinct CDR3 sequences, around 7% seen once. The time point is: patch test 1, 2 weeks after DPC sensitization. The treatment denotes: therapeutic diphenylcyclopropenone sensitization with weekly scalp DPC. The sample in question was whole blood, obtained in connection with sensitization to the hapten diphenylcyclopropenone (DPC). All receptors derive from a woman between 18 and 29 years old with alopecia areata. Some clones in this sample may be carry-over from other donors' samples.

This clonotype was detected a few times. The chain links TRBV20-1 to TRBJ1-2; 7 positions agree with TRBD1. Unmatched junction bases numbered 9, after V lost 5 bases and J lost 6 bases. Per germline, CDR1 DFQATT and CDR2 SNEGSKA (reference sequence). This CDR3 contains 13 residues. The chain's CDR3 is CSAWTDRDDGYTF. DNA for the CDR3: TGCAGTGCTTGGACCGACAGGGACGATGGCTACACCTTC.

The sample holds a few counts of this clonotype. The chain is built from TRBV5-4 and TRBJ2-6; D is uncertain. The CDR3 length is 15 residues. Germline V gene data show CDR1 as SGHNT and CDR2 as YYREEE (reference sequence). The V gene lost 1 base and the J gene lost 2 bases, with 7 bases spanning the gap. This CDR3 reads CASSLYVTGANVLTF. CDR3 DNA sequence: TGTGCCAGCAGCTTGTATGTTACTGGGGCCAACGTCCTGACTTTC.

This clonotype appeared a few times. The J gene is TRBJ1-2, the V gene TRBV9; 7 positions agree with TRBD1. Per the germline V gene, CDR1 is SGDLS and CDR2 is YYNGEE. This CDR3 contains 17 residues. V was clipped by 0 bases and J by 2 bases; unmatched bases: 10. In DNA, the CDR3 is TGTGCCAGCAGCGTAGCCGGCCGGGACAGTGAAAACTATGGCTACACCTTC. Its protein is CASSVAGRDSENYGYTF. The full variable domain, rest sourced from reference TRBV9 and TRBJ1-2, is DSGVTQTPKHLITATGQRVTLRCSPRSGDLSVYWYQQSLDQGLQFLIQYYNGEERAKGNILERFSAQQFPDLHSELNLSSLELGDSALYFCASSVAGRDSENYGYTFGSGTRLTVV.

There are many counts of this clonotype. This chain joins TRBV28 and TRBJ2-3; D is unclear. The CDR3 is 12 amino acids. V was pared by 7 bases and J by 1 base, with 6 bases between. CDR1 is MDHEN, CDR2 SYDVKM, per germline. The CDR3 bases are TGTGCCAGCACCCTGGGCACAGATACGCAGTATTTT. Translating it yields CASTLGTDTQYF.

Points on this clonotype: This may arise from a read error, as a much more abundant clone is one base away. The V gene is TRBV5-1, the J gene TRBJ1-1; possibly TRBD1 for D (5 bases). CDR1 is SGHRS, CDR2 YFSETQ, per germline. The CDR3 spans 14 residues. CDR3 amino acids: CTSSPLAGGTEAFF. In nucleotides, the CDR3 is TGCACCAGCAGCCCCTTAGCGGGGGGGACTGAAGCTTTCTTT.

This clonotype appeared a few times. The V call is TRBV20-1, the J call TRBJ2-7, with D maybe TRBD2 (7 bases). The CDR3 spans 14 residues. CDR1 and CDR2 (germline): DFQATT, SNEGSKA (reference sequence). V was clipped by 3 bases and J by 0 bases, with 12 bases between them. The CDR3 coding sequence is TGCAGTGCTAGTCTTGCGGGGGCCTCCTACGAGCAGTACTTC. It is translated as CSASLAGASYEQYF.

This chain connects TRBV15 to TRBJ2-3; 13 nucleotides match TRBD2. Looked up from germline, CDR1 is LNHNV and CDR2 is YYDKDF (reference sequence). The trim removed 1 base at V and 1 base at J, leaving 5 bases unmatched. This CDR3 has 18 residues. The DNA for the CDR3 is TGTGCCACCAGCAGAGGGACTAGCGGGGGCCTCGGCACAGATACGCAGTATTTT. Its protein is CATSRGTSGGLGTDTQYF.

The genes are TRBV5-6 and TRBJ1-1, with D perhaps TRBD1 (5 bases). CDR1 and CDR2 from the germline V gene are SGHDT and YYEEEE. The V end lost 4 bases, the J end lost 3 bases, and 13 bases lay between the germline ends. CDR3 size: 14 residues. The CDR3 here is CASSMLIGDTEAFF. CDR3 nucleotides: TGTGCCAGCAGCATGTTGATAGGGGACACTGAAGCTTTCTTT.

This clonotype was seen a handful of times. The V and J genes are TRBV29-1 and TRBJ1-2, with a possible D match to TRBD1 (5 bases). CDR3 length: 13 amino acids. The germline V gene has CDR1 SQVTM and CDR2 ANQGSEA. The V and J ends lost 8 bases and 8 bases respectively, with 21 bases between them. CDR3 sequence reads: CSTLMGGDEGYTF. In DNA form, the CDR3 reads TGCAGCACGCTCATGGGAGGGGATGAGGGCTACACCTTC.

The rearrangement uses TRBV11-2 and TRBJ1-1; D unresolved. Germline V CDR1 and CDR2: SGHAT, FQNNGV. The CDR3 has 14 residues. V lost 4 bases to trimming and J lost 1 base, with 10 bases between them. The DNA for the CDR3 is TGTGCCAGCAGCTCCAACTTGCAGAACACTGAAGCTTTCTTT. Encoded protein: CASSSNLQNTEAFF.

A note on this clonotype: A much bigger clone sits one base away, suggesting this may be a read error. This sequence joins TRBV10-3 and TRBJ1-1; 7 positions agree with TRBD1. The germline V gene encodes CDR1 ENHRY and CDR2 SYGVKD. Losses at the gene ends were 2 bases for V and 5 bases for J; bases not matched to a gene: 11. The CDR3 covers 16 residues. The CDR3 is CAISERTRQGLTEAFF. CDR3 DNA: TGTGCCATCAGTGAGAGAACGAGACAGGGTCTAACTGAAGCTTTCTTT.

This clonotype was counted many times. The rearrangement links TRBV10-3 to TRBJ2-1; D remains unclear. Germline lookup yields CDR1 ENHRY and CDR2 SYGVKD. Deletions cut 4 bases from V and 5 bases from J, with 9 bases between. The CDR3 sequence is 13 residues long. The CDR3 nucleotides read TGTGCCATCAGTGGGTCCCCCCACAATGAGCAGTTCTTC. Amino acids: CAISGSPHNEQFF.

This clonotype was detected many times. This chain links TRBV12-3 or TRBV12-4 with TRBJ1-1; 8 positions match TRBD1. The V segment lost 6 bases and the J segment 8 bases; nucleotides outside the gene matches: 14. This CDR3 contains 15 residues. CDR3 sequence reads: CASSPGQGGLQEAFF. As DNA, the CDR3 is TGTGCCAGCAGCCCCGGACAGGGAGGGCTTCAGGAAGCTTTCTTT.

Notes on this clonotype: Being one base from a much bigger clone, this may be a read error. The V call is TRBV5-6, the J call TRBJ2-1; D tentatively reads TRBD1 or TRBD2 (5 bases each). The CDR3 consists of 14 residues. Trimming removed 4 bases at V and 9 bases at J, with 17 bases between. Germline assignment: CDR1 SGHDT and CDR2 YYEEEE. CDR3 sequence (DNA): TGTGCCAGCAGCCCCTGGGACCGCCGGGTTGAGCAGTTCTTC. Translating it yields CASSPWDRRVEQFF.

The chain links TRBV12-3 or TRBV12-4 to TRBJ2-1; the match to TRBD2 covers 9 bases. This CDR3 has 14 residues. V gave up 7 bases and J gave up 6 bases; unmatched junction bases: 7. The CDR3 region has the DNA TGTGCCAGCATGCGGGGGGGCAGCAGCAATGAGCAGTTCTTC. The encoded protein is CASMRGGSSNEQFF.

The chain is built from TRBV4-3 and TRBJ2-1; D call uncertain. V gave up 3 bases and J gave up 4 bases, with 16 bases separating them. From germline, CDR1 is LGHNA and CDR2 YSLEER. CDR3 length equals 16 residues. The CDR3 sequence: CASSQNRVRRYNEQFF. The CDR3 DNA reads TGCGCCAGCAGCCAGAATAGGGTCCGCAGGTACAATGAGCAGTTCTTC.

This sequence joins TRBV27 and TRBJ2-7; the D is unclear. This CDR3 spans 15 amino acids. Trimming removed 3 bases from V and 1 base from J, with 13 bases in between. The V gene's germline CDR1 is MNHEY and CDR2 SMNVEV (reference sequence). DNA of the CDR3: TGTGCCAGCAGTTTTAGTCGCCTCCCATCCTACGAGCAGTACTTC. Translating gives CASSFSRLPSYEQYF.

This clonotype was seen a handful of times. CDR3 in amino acids: CASTPQGRQPQHF. DNA of the CDR3: TGTGCCAGCACCCCTCAGGGCCGTCAGCCCCAGCATTTT. The V gene is TRBV7-2, the J gene TRBJ1-5, with D possibly TRBD1 on 5 matching bases. Germline loops: CDR1 SGHTA, CDR2 FQGNSA. This CDR3 has 13 amino acids. Between the trimmed V and J ends, which lost 7 bases and 6 bases, there was a span of 13 bases.

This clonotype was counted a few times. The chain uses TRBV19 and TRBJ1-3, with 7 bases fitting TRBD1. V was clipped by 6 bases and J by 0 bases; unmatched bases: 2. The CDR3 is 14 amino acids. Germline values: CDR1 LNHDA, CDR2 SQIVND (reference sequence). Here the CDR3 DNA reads TGTGCCAGTAGGAGGGACAGCTCTGGAAACACCATATATTTT. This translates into CASRRDSSGNTIYF. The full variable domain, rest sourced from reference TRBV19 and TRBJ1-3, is DGGITQSPKYLFRKEGQNVTLSCEQNLNHDAMYWYRQDPGQGLRLIYYSQIVNDFQKGDIAEGYSVSREKKESFPLTVTSAQKNPTAFYLCASRRDSSGNTIYFGEGSWLTVV.

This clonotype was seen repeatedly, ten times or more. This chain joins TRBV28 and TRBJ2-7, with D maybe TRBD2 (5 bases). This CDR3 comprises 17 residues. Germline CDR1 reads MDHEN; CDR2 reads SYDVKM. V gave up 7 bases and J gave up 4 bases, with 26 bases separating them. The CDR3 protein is CASINGPGLGLRYEQYF. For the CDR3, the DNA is TGTGCCAGCATTAACGGACCTGGACTCGGGTTGAGGTACGAGCAGTACTTC.